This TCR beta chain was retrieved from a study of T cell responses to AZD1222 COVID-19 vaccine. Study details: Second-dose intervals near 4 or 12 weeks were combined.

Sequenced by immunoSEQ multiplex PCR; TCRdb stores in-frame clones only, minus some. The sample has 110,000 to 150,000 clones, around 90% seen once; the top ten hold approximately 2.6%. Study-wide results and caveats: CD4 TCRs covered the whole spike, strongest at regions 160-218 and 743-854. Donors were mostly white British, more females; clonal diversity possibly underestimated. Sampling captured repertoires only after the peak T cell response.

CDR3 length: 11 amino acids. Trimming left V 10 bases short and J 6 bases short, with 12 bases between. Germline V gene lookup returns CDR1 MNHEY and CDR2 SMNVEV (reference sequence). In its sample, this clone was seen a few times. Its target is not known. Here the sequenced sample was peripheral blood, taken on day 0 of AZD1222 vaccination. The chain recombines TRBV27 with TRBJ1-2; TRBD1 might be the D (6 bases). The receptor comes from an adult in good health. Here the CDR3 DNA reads TGTGCCACCGGGGGCAGGGATGGCTACACCTTC. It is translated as CATGGRDGYTF.